The 31 T cell receptor beta chains below come from one sample, sequenced in a study of Tregs in tolerant kidney transplant recipients. Data came from immunoSEQ multiplex PCR; TCRdb stores just in-frame clones and leaves some out. With about 48,000 clones in the sample, the ten largest clones hold approximately 0.78%. Sequenced material: CD4+ T cells from blood, taken before the transplant. These receptors came from a human donor who received a combined kidney and bone marrow transplant.

Turning to this clone: From the germline J gene comes the end of the CDR3, since the read stops 3 residues before it. The chain has TRBV10-3 and TRBJ2-5; D might be TRBD1 (5 bases). The CDR3 is 14 residues long. Germline V gene data show CDR1 as ENHRY and CDR2 as SYGVKD. Trimming stripped 5 bases from V and 0 bases from J, with 10 bases between. The CDR3 loop reads CAISWKGNQETQYF. The DNA read from the CDR3 is TGTGCCATCAGTTGGAAGGGGAACCAAGAGACC.

A note on this clone: The CDR3 end falls 3 residues outside the read, so it is completed with the germline J gene. The genes are TRBV7-2 and TRBJ1-2; 7 nucleotides align to TRBD1. The CDR3 extends over 14 amino acids. Germline V gives CDR1 SGHTA, CDR2 FQGNSA. This chain's CDR3 is CASSRRGQDAGYTF. The sequenced CDR3 bases are TGTGCCAGCAGCCGGAGAGGACAGGACGCAGGC.

Comments on this clone: The read ends 3 residues before the CDR3 terminus; that terminus is restored from the germline J gene. The genes are TRBV20-1 and TRBJ1-5; D possibly corresponds to TRBD1 (5 bases). Per germline, CDR1 DFQATT and CDR2 SNEGSKA (reference sequence). The CDR3 totals 15 residues. V was clipped by 5 bases and J by 5 bases, with 19 bases between them. The part of the CDR3 DNA that was read is TGCAGTGCTTGGGGGGAACGCGGGACCTATCAGCCC. Translation: CSAWGERGTYQP. The CDR3 in its entirety is CSAWGERGTYQPQHF.

Comments on this clone: The read is 3 residues too short to cover the CDR3 end, so that end is filled in from the germline J gene. V and J are TRBV5-1 and TRBJ2-4, with TRBD1 matching 8 bases. With V trimmed by 4 bases and J by 9 bases, 9 bases remained unmatched. The germline gives CDR1 SGHRS, CDR2 YFSETQ. The CDR3 covers 14 residues. Here the CDR3 reads CASSPVTGERIQYF. The CDR3 bases that were read are TGCGCCAGCAGCCCGGTGACAGGGGAACGCATT.

For this clone: Read coverage stops 3 residues before the CDR3 terminus; the germline J gene supplies the remainder. The V gene is TRBV19, the J gene TRBJ1-1; tentatively, D is TRBD1 (5 bases). Germline CDR1 is LNHDA and CDR2 is SQIVND (reference sequence). Trimming left V 6 bases short and J 1 base short, with 9 bases between. The CDR3 loop spans 13 amino acids. CDR3 bases read: TGTGCCAGTAGGGGGGGGAAGAACACTGAA. This gives the protein CASRGGKNTE. The whole CDR3 is CASRGGKNTEAFF.

Remarks on this clone: An end of the junction differs from the germline gene, which may be a read error. The read is 3 residues too short to cover the CDR3 end, so that end is filled in from the germline J gene. This chain links TRBV5-5 with TRBJ1-1; tentatively, D is TRBD1 (5 bases). The germline CDR1 and CDR2 sequences are SGHKS and YYEKEE (reference sequence). CDR3 length: 13 residues. The sequenced CDR3 bases are TGTGCCGGCAGCTTAGTAGGGGTTCCTGAA. This encodes CAGSLVGVPE. The CDR3 in its entirety is CAGSLVGVPEAFF.

Points on this clone: The CDR3 is cut off 3 residues early in the read; its end comes from the germline J gene. The chain recombines TRBV20-1 with TRBJ1-5; tentative D call: TRBD1 (6 bases). Per the germline V gene, CDR1 is DFQATT and CDR2 is SNEGSKA (reference sequence). Trimming took off 3 bases at V and 6 bases at J, with 12 bases between the two ends. This CDR3 has 13 residues. The part of the CDR3 DNA that was read is TGCAGTGCTAGTCCAGGGGTGGGTCAGCCC. Its translation is CSASPGVGQP. The whole CDR3 is CSASPGVGQPQHF.

A remark on this clone: From the germline J gene comes the end of the CDR3, since the read stops 3 residues before it. The V call is TRBV19, the J call TRBJ1-1, with D possibly TRBD1 on 5 matching bases. Deletions cut 7 bases from V and 3 bases from J, with 12 bases between. CDR3 length equals 13 residues. Germline lookup yields CDR1 LNHDA and CDR2 SQIVND (reference sequence). The DNA read from the CDR3 is TGTGCCAGTATTCAGGGAGGGGACACTGAA. Protein: CASIQGGDTE. The whole CDR3 sequence reads CASIQGGDTEAFF.

As regards this clone: The CDR3 goes on 3 residues after the read ends, and that part is filled in from the germline J gene. This rearrangement joins TRBV10-1 to TRBJ2-7, with 9 nucleotides matching TRBD2. The CDR3 sequence is 15 residues long. Germline trimming cut 3 bases from V and 3 bases from J; bases unmatched to any gene: 6. CDR1 is WNHNN and CDR2 is SYGVQD in the germline V gene (reference sequence). CDR3 DNA, as far as it was read: TGCGCCAGCAGTGAAGCGGGGGGCGACTTCTACGAG. This gives the protein CASSEAGGDFYE. The complete CDR3 protein is CASSEAGGDFYEQYF.

Note on this clone: Read sequence stops 3 residues before the CDR3 end, and the germline J gene provides the missing end. V usage is TRBV18 and J usage is TRBJ2-1; 11 bases agree with TRBD1. CDR1 and CDR2 from the germline V gene are KGHSH and LQKENI. The CDR3 extends over 16 amino acids. The V gene end was trimmed by 3 bases and the J gene end by 7 bases; junction bases not matched to a gene: 8. The CDR3 loop is CASSPGGQGARNEQFF. CDR3 DNA (partial): TGTGCCAGCTCACCCGGAGGACAGGGGGCAAGAAATGAG.

As for this clone: The CDR3 extends 3 residues past the end of the read, so its final part is completed from the germline J gene. This chain uses TRBV7-2 with TRBJ2-3, with D unclear. Germline assignment: CDR1 SGHTA and CDR2 FQGNSA. CDR3 length: 14 residues. V dropped 5 bases and J dropped 0 bases, with 9 bases sitting between them. CDR3 residues: CASSLRLSTDTQYF. The CDR3 bases that were read are TGTGCCAGCAGCCTTCGACTCAGCACAGATACG. Based on the CDR3 plus reference TRBV7-2 and TRBJ2-3, the full variable domain is GAGVSQSPSNKVTEKGKDVELRCDPISGHTALYWYRQSLGQGLEFLIYFQGNSAPDKSGLPSDRFSAERTGGSVSTLTIQRTQQEDSAVYLCASSLRLSTDTQYFGPGTRLTVL.

Concerning this clone: With the read ending 3 residues before the CDR3 end, the germline J gene is used to fill in that end. The chain has TRBV7-8 and TRBJ2-5; TRBD1 matches 12 bases. CDR1 and CDR2 from the germline V gene are SGHVS and FQNEAQ. Trimming at V came to 4 bases and at J to 5 bases, leaving 5 bases not matched to a gene. The CDR3 has 15 residues. Partial CDR3 DNA: TGTGCCAGCAGCTCACGGGACAGGGGGCAGGAGACC. It is translated as CASSSRDRGQET. The full CDR3 protein is CASSSRDRGQETQYF. Full variable domain (outside the CDR3, taken from reference TRBV7-8 and TRBJ2-5): GAGVSQSPRYKVAKRGQDVALRCDPISGHVSLFWYQQALGQGPEFLTYFQNEAQLDKSGLPSDRFFAERPEGSVSTLKIQRTQQEDSAVYLCASSSRDRGQETQYFGPGTRLLVL.

About this clone: The read stops 3 residues short of the end of the CDR3; the missing end is completed from the germline J gene. This chain joins TRBV29-1 and TRBJ1-3, with D possibly being TRBD1 (6 bases). The CDR3 has 13 residues. V shed 5 bases and J shed 8 bases, with 16 bases lying between them. From germline, CDR1 is SQVTM and CDR2 ANQGSEA. The CDR3 loop reads CSVTGLRPDTIYF. The DNA read from the CDR3 is TGCAGCGTTACAGGGCTAAGGCCGGACACC.

On this clone: The read ends 3 residues shy of where the CDR3 ends; the end is completed using the germline J gene. The chain carries TRBV18 and TRBJ2-1; a possible D gene is TRBD2 (6 bases). V lost 2 bases to trimming and J lost 4 bases, with 9 bases between them. This CDR3 has 14 residues. Germline values: CDR1 KGHSH, CDR2 LQKENI. CDR3 DNA, as far as it was read: TGTGCCAGCTCACCAGGGACTCAATACAATGAG. Translated, it gives CASSPGTQYNE. The entire CDR3 is CASSPGTQYNEQFF.

About this clone itself: The read halts 3 residues ahead of the CDR3 end, with the missing end drawn from the germline J gene. This chain uses TRBV6-1 with TRBJ1-4; D is undetermined. This CDR3 contains 13 residues. Germline V CDR1 and CDR2: MNHNS, SASEGT. CDR3 protein: CASSEMAAGKLFF. The sequenced CDR3 bases are TGTGCCAGCAGTGAAATGGCCGCCGGGAAA.

Comments on this clone: Read sequence stops 3 residues before the CDR3 end, and the germline J gene provides the missing end. The V call is TRBV5-6, the J call TRBJ2-5; D call uncertain. Trimming removed 0 bases at V and 0 bases at J, with 6 bases between. This CDR3 region has 14 residues. Germline V gene sequence: CDR1 SGHDT, CDR2 YYEEEE. The CDR3 spells CASSLGQYQETQYF. The DNA read from the CDR3 is TGTGCCAGCAGCTTGGGGCAGTACCAAGAGACC.

For this clone: The read comes to an end 3 residues before the CDR3 does, leaving the germline J gene to fill in the end. This chain connects TRBV7-9 to TRBJ2-7; 10 bases align to TRBD1. V was pared by 8 bases and J by 4 bases, with 5 bases of the junction left unmatched. The germline CDR1 and CDR2 sequences are SEHNR and FQNEAQ (reference sequence). The CDR3 sequence is 13 residues long. The sequenced CDR3 bases are TGTGCCAGCGGAGGGACAGGGGTTTACGAG. It translates to CASGGTGVYE. The whole CDR3 sequence is CASGGTGVYEQYF.

About this clone itself: The observed sequence ends 3 residues before the CDR3 terminus, with the missing tail filled in from the germline J gene. The chain couples TRBV19 to TRBJ2-4, with a weak D call TRBD2 (6 bases). CDR1 LNHDA and CDR2 SQIVND come from the germline V gene (reference sequence). The CDR3 is 13 amino acids. Trimming took 3 bases from V and 8 from J, leaving 11 bases between them. CDR3 loop: CASSIQRADIQYF. The sequenced part of the CDR3 DNA is TGTGCCAGTAGTATTCAGCGGGCGGACATT.

As concerns this clone: The CDR3 is cut off 3 residues early in the read; its end comes from the germline J gene. V usage is TRBV6-4 and J usage is TRBJ1-1; the match to TRBD1 covers 7 bases. J was trimmed by 6 bases and V by 6 bases; bases with no gene match: 10. CDR1 MRHNA and CDR2 SNTAGT come from the germline V gene. This CDR3 contains 14 residues. The DNA read from the CDR3 is TGTGCCAGCAGAGGCAGGGACAGAGGCGCTGAA. Its protein is CASRGRDRGAE. In full, the CDR3 is CASRGRDRGAEAFF.

Of note for this clone: The read halts 3 residues ahead of the CDR3 end, with the missing end drawn from the germline J gene. The chain has TRBV5-1 and TRBJ1-2, with TRBD1 identical over 7 bases. Germline V gene lookup returns CDR1 SGHRS and CDR2 YFSETQ. The CDR3 has 15 residues. V gave up 0 bases and J gave up 4 bases; unmatched junction bases: 6. The sequenced part of the CDR3 DNA is TGCGCCAGCAGCTTGGAGGGGGCGAAGAGCTATGGC. It yields the protein CASSLEGAKSYG. The CDR3, in full, reads CASSLEGAKSYGYTF.

A word on this clone: The read gets to within 3 residues of the CDR3 end, and the germline J gene fills in the rest. The V call is TRBV10-3, the J call TRBJ1-2; a weak D match, TRBD1 (5 bases). V was cut by 8 bases and J by 7 bases, with 20 bases left in between. This CDR3 comprises 14 residues. CDR1 and CDR2 (germline): ENHRY, SYGVKD. CDR3 residues: CAIGGEQGTGGYTF. The DNA read from the CDR3 is TGTGCCATCGGGGGGGAGCAGGGTACGGGTGGC.

Concerning this clone itself: The CDR3 end lies 3 residues beyond the end of the read and is filled in from the germline J gene. The V and J genes are TRBV7-7 and TRBJ2-2; TRBD2 agrees at 11 bases. J lost 4 bases, V lost 5 bases, and 6 bases had no gene match. Germline values: CDR1 SSHAT, CDR2 FNYEAQ (reference sequence). This CDR3 is 16 amino acids long. CDR3 region: CASSPIAGGTTGELFF. Incomplete CDR3 DNA: TGTGCCAGCAGCCCGATAGCGGGGGGGACCACCGGGGAG.

About this clone: The read ends 3 residues early relative to the CDR3; the germline J gene fills the gap. This chain joins TRBV29-1 and TRBJ1-2; 8 positions match TRBD1. This CDR3 is 11 amino acids long. V dropped 6 bases and J dropped 6; count of bases not matched to a gene: 3. Germline V lookup: CDR1 SQVTM, CDR2 ANQGSEA. The CDR3 here is CSVGGQDGYTF. The covered CDR3 bases are TGCAGCGTGGGGGGACAGGATGGC.

On this clone itself: The read ends 3 residues shy of where the CDR3 ends; the end is completed using the germline J gene. The chain uses TRBV2 and TRBJ1-6; D unclear. The CDR3 is made up of 12 amino acids. V was shortened by 4 bases and J by 9 bases, with 7 bases between the two germline ends. The germline V gene encodes CDR1 SNHLY and CDR2 FYNNEI. CDR3 residues: CASSANSSPLHF. The CDR3 DNA, read in part, is TGTGCCAGCAGTGCTAACTCTTCACCC.

A remark on this clone: An end of the junction differs from the germline gene, which may be a read error. The CDR3 extends 3 residues past the end of the read, so its final part is completed from the germline J gene. The genes are TRBV30 and TRBJ1-2; 7 bases agree with TRBD1. Looked up from germline, CDR1 is GTSNPN and CDR2 is SVGIG (reference sequence). The CDR3 sequence is 11 residues long. This chain's CDR3 is CGTASNYGYTF. The CDR3 DNA, read in part, is TGCGGGACAGCTTCTAACTATGGC.

On this clone: Coverage ceases 3 residues before the CDR3 finishes, and the germline J gene fills in the end. V usage is TRBV6-2 or TRBV6-3 and J usage is TRBJ1-2; perhaps TRBD1 as D (5 bases). This CDR3 spans 13 amino acids. Germline CDR1 reads MNHEY; CDR2 reads SVGEGT. Here the CDR3 reads CASSYQGIGGYTF. CDR3 bases read: TGTGCCAGCAGTTACCAGGGCATAGGCGGC.

With respect to this clone: The read comes to an end 3 residues before the CDR3 does, leaving the germline J gene to fill in the end. The chain is built from TRBV30 and TRBJ2-2; no clear D gene. Trimming cost V 0 bases and J 6 bases, with 8 bases left between them. Germline assignment: CDR1 GTSNPN and CDR2 SVGIG (reference sequence). This CDR3 region has 13 residues. The CDR3 sequence: CAWSVQNAGELFF. The sequenced part of the CDR3 DNA is TGTGCCTGGAGTGTACAAAATGCCGGGGAG.

Points on this clone: The observed sequence ends 3 residues before the CDR3 terminus, with the missing tail filled in from the germline J gene. The chain carries TRBV18 and TRBJ1-4; TRBD1 is a possible D gene (5 bases). Trimming shortened V by 0 bases and J by 7 bases, and 18 bases separated the two germline ends. This CDR3 comprises 17 residues. Per germline, CDR1 KGHSH and CDR2 LQKENI. The CDR3 sequence: CASSPPEQGRRGEKLFF. The sequenced part of the CDR3 DNA is TGTGCCAGCTCACCACCTGAGCAGGGAAGGAGAGGTGAAAAA.

Worth noting for this clone: The read terminates 3 residues ahead of where the CDR3 ends, so the germline J gene completes it. The chain joins TRBV20-1 to TRBJ1-2; 8 bases line up with TRBD1. V was clipped by 3 bases and J by 3 bases; unmatched bases: 9. The CDR3 extends over 15 amino acids. The germline V gene encodes CDR1 DFQATT and CDR2 SNEGSKA (reference sequence). The CDR3 DNA, read in part, is TGCAGTGCTAGGGTCCCGAGACAGGGGCACTATGGC. It specifies CSARVPRQGHYG. The whole CDR3 is CSARVPRQGHYGYTF.

The CDR3 DNA, read in part, is TGTGCCAGCAGTCAACAGGGGTATGAAAAA. It is translated as CASSQQGYEK. Given in full, the CDR3 is CASSQQGYEKLFF. The gene calls are TRBV7-9 and TRBJ1-4, with 7 bases that match TRBD1. The read finishes 3 residues shy of the CDR3 end, and the germline J gene is used to complete it. Germline CDR1 is SEHNR and CDR2 is FQNEAQ (reference sequence). Trimming removed 6 bases from V and 6 bases from J; junction bases left unmatched: 4. The CDR3 totals 13 residues.

Concerning this clone itself: The missing CDR3 end, 3 residues past where the read stops, is filled in from the germline J gene. V is TRBV2 and J is TRBJ1-2; 7 bases line up with TRBD1. V dropped 5 bases and J dropped 2; count of bases not matched to a gene: 5. This CDR3 has 14 residues. Germline CDR1 and CDR2: SNHLY and FYNNEI. The CDR3: CASSPEQGNYGYTF. The CDR3 bases that were read are TGTGCCAGCAGTCCCGAACAGGGGAACTATGGC.